One and the same sample provided the 5 T cell receptor beta chains below, sequenced in a study of blood T cell repertoires in COVID-19. The assay was immunoSEQ multiplex PCR, and TCRdb's table has in-frame clones only and misses some. The sample contains about 200,000 clones, roughly 85% of which appear only once. The sequencing sample was made of peripheral blood. These receptors all stem from a man aged 55 to 70 with acute or convalescent COVID-19.

This chain's CDR3 is CASSPAGGPYEQYF. DNA of the CDR3: TGTGCCAGCAGCCCAGCGGGAGGGCCGTACGAGCAGTACTTC. The V call is TRBV7-3, the J call TRBJ2-7, with 10 positions matching TRBD2. The CDR3 loop spans 14 amino acids. Germline V gives CDR1 SGHTA, CDR2 FQGTGA. Trimming took 5 bases from V and 4 from J; bases not matched to a gene: 5.

This chain links TRBV10-3 with TRBJ2-1; 13 bases fit TRBD2. Germline CDR1 ENHRY, CDR2 SYGVKD. This CDR3 region has 17 residues. The ends lost 3 bases at V and 6 bases at J; junction bases unmatched: 8. The CDR3 here is CAISEGPRTSGSNEQFF. DNA for the CDR3: TGTGCCATCAGTGAAGGCCCTAGGACTAGCGGGAGCAATGAGCAGTTCTTC.

The chain uses TRBV5-1 and TRBJ2-2, with no clear D. The CDR3 totals 16 residues. Germline V CDR1 and CDR2: SGHRS, YFSETQ. V shed 4 bases and J shed 0 bases, with 13 bases lying between them. This chain's CDR3 is CASSPLGSTNTGELFF. In DNA form, the CDR3 reads TGCGCCAGCAGCCCCCTAGGCAGTACGAACACCGGGGAGCTGTTTTTT.

The chain recombines TRBV15 with TRBJ2-7, with 10 bases aligning to TRBD2. CDR1 is LNHNV, CDR2 YYDKDF, per germline (reference sequence). The CDR3 spans 17 residues. With 1 base clipped from V and 1 base from J, the junction kept 7 bases outside the gene matches. The DNA of the CDR3 is TGTGCCACCAGCAGAGTCGACGGGACTAGCGTTTCCTACGAGCAGTACTTC. It codes for CATSRVDGTSVSYEQYF.

This clone was seen once. The gene calls are TRBV6-5 and TRBJ1-1, with 11 nucleotides matching TRBD1. Germline V gene data show CDR1 as MNHEY and CDR2 as SVGAGI. The trim removed 0 bases at V and 4 bases at J, leaving 4 bases unmatched. The CDR3 runs 16 residues. The CDR3 coding sequence is TGTGCCAGCAGTTACTCGGGCGGGACAGGGGGCACTGAAGCTTTCTTT. Amino acid sequence: CASSYSGGTGGTEAFF.